This record covers a single TCR beta chain. The antigen is undetermined. This sample is part of a study of shared clonotypes between healthy human individuals. Study context: Each donor had three CD4 naive, three CD4 memory, two CD8 naive and one CD8 memory plate.

Study-level findings and limits: Naive subsets typically showed greater estimated richness than memory subsets. Generation probabilities of non-shared clonotypes were lower (relative to those shared by all four donors).

The CDR3 totals 15 residues. Trimming removed 3 bases at V and 4 bases at J, with 14 bases between. The germline V gene has CDR1 SGHTA and CDR2 FQGNSA. CD45RO-negative CD8 cells positively selected for CCR7 made up the naive population, which excluded terminally differentiated effector memory CD45RA+ cells. On sorted subsets, replicate PCRs used 150 to 250 ng DNA, or 31,000 or so T cell genomes. Assay: immunoSEQ multiplex PCR; the TCRdb copy retains only in-frame clones and omits some. The data contain 500,000 to 700,000 clones, roughly 96% of them seen just once; the ten biggest clones take up approximately 0.11%.

The source is a woman in her 30s in good health. The chain employs TRBV7-2 and TRBJ2-3; D uncertain. Sequencing input: naive CD8+ T cells sorted from blood. The CDR3 here is CASSFISGQADTQYF. For the CDR3, the DNA is TGTGCCAGCAGCTTTATTAGTGGGCAGGCAGATACGCAGTATTTT.